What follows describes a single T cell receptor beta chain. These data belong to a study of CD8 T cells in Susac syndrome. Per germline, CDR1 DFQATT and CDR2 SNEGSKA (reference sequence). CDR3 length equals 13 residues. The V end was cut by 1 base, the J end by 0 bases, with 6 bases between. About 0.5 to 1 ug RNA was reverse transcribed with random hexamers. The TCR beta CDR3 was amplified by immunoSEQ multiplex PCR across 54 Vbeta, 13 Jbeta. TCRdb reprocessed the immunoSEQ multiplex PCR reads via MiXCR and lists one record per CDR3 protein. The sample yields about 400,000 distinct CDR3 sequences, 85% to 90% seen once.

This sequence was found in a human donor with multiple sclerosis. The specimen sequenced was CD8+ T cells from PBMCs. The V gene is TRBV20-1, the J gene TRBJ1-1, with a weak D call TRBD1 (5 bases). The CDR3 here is CSARGGMNTEAFF. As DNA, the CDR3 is TGCAGTGCTAGAGGGGGGATGAACACTGAAGCTTTCTTT.